This T cell receptor beta chain emerged from a study of identical twins. MiXCR was run by TCRdb on the 5' RACE reads, yielding one entry per CDR3 protein. The sample shows about 190,000 distinct CDR3 sequences, approximately 15% of them seen only once. The CDR3 contains 14 residues. Trimming cost V 2 bases and J 0 bases, with 5 bases left between them. Per the germline V gene, CDR1 is SGHDT and CDR2 is YYEEEE. This clonotype was counted ten times or more. These data were likewise used in another study, on T cells expressing NK-cell markers.

Sample: CD8+ T cells sorted from blood. The chain joins TRBV5-6 to TRBJ1-4; D call uncertain. The origin of this receptor is a woman under 30 in good health. For the CDR3, the DNA is TGTGCCAGCAGCTTCATAGCAACTAATGAAAAACTGTTTTTT. It codes for CASSFIATNEKLFF.